A selection of T cell receptor beta chains follows, all from one sample in a study of Graves' ophthalmopathy and Graves' hyperthyroidism. Each CDR3 protein is one row after TCRdb ran MiXCR on the multiplex PCR reads. The sample lists approximately 500,000 distinct CDR3 sequences; approximately 14% were seen once. The sample taken for sequencing was blood. The receptors shown here come from a woman in her twenties or thirties with Graves' ophthalmopathy. The CDR3 runs from the conserved cysteine through the conserved F or W. D genes are given only for firm matches. Clone size is given for some rows only: seen once, a few or many times, or a class if the clone is expanded.

>many|TRBV6-2/TRBV6-3|TRBJ2-6|NA
CASRRQGTHVLTF
TGTGCCAGCAGACGGCAGGGAACCCACGTCCTGACTTTC
>many|TRBV19|TRBJ2-7|NA
CASSTATSYEQYF
TGTGCCAGTAGTACGGCGACAAGCTACGAGCAGTACTTC
>many|TRBV20-1|TRBJ2-5|TRBD1
CSATGGGPVLQETQYF
TGCAGTGCGACAGGGGGCGGACCAGTCCTCCAAGAGACCCAGTACTTC
>NA|TRBV20-1|TRBJ1-1|TRBD1
CSGSGQGAMVTEAFF
TGCAGTGGGTCGGGACAGGGGGCTATGGTCACTGAAGCTTTCTTT
>many|TRBV28|TRBJ1-1|NA
CASSYMTDLNTEAFF
TGTGCCAGCAGTTATATGACAGATTTGAACACTGAAGCTTTCTTT
>many|TRBV11-3|TRBJ2-2|NA
CASSLDGTKSGELLF
TGTGCCAGCAGCTTAGATGGGACGAAAAGTGGGGAGCTGTTATTT
>many|TRBV28|TRBJ1-5|NA
CASSPFRTISNQPQHF
TGTGCCAGCAGTCCATTTAGGACGATAAGCAATCAGCCCCAGCATTTT
>many|TRBV6-1|TRBJ2-6|NA
CASSETNSGANVLTF
TGTGCCAGCAGTGAAACGAACTCTGGGGCCAACGTCCTGACTTTC
>many|TRBV11-2|TRBJ2-2|TRBD2
CASGGTINTGELFF
TGTGCCAGCGGCGGGACTATCAACACCGGGGAGCTGTTTTTT
>many|TRBV11-1|TRBJ1-1|NA
CASSLNARGGAFF
TGTGCCAGCAGCTTAAATGCTAGGGGTGGAGCTTTCTTT
>many|TRBV2|TRBJ1-1|NA
CASSGWNMNTEAFF
TGTGCCAGCAGTGGATGGAACATGAACACTGAAGCTTTCTTT
>many|TRBV6-1|TRBJ1-5|NA
CASSDRENQPQHF
TGTGCCAGCAGTGATCGAGAGAATCAGCCCCAGCATTTT
>many|TRBV7-2|TRBJ2-5|TRBD2
CASSLGLAGAQETQYF
TGTGCCAGCAGCTTAGGCCTAGCGGGGGCTCAAGAGACCCAGTACTTC
>few|TRBV12-3/TRBV12-4|TRBJ1-6|NA
CASSLRAGIGKENSPLHF
TGTGCCAGCAGTTTACGTGCAGGGATTGGCAAGGAGAATTCACCCCTCCACTTT
>many|TRBV4-2|TRBJ1-1|TRBD1
CASSPQDRVGEHLGGMNTEAFF
TGTGCCAGCAGCCCACAGGACAGGGTCGGGGAGCACTTGGGGGGTATGAACACTGAAGCTTTCTTT
>many|TRBV28|TRBJ1-5|TRBD1
CASSKTGGGYQPQHF
TGTGCCAGCAGCAAAACAGGGGGCGGATATCAGCCCCAGCATTTT
>NA|TRBV27|TRBJ1-1|NA
CASSLASGSGEAFF
TGTGCCAGCAGTTTAGCCTCGGGCTCAGGGGAAGCTTTCTTT
>many|TRBV12-3/TRBV12-4|TRBJ1-1|TRBD1
CASPPGGRAEAFF
TGTGCCAGCCCCCCAGGGGGAAGGGCTGAAGCTTTCTTT
>many|TRBV6-2/TRBV6-3|TRBJ2-7|NA
CASSYSRGTYEQYF
TGTGCCAGCAGTTACTCGCGTGGAACCTACGAGCAGTACTTC
>NA|TRBV5-1|TRBJ1-2|NA
CASSSSQGSGYTF
TGCGCCAGCAGCTCATCCCAGGGTTCTGGCTACACCTTC
>NA|TRBV12-3/TRBV12-4|TRBJ1-2|NA
CASSLGRPANYGYTF
TGTGCCAGCAGTTTAGGGCGGCCAGCTAACTATGGCTACACCTTC
>NA|TRBV19|TRBJ2-2|NA
CASSSISRGSGELFF
TGTGCCAGTAGTTCTATTTCACGAGGGTCCGGGGAGCTGTTTTTT
>few|TRBV7-8|TRBJ2-5|NA
CASSLAFGAEQETQYF
TGTGCCAGCAGCTTAGCCTTTGGGGCAGAGCAAGAGACCCAGTACTTC
>NA|TRBV6-5|TRBJ2-5|TRBD1
CASSFHRGEVTQYF
TGTGCCAGCAGTTTCCACAGGGGGGAGGTGACCCAGTACTTC
>many|TRBV28|TRBJ2-5|NA
CASQPLQETQYF
TGTGCCAGCCAACCCCTCCAAGAGACCCAGTACTTC
>many|TRBV4-1|TRBJ1-1|NA
CASTDGGKMNTEAFF
TGCGCCAGCACCGACGGGGGGAAGATGAACACTGAAGCTTTCTTT